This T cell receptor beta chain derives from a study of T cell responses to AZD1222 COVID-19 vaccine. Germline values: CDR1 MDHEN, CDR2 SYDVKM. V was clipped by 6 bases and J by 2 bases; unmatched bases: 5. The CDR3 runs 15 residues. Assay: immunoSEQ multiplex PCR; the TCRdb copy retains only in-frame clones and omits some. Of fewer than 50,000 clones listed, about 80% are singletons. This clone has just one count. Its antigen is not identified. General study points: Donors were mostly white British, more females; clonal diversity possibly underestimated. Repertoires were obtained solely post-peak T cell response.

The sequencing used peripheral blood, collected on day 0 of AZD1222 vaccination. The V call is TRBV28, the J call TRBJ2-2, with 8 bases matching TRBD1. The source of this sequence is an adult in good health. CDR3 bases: TGTGCCAGCAGAAGACAGGGGTTAAACACCGGGGAGCTGTTTTTT. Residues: CASRRQGLNTGELFF.